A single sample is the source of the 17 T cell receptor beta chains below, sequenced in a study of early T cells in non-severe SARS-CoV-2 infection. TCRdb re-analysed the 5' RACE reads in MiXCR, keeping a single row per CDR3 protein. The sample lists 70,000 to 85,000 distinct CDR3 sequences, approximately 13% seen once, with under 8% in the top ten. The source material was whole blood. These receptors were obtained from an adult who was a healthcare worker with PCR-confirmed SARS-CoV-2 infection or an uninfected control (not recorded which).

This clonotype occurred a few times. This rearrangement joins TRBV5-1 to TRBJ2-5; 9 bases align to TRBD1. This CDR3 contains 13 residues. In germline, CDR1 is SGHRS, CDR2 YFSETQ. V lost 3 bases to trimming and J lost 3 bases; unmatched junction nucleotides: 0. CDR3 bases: TGCGCCAGCAGCTGGACAGGGGAAGAGACCCAGTACTTC. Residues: CASSWTGEETQYF.

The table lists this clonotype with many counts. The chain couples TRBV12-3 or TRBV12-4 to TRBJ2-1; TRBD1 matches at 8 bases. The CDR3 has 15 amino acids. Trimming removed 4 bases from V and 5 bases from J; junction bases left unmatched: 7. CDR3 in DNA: TGTGCCAGCAGTTCATGGGACAGGAGAGACAATGAGCAGTTCTTC. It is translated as CASSSWDRRDNEQFF.

CDR3 amino acids: CASSGQLPYNEQFF. CDR3 DNA: TGCGCCAGCAGCGGGCAGCTACCCTACAATGAGCAGTTCTTC. V and J are TRBV5-1 and TRBJ2-1; D gene ambiguous. The CDR3 is 14 amino acids. The germline V gene encodes CDR1 SGHRS and CDR2 YFSETQ. V lost 4 bases and J 2 bases, leaving 10 bases between the germline ends.

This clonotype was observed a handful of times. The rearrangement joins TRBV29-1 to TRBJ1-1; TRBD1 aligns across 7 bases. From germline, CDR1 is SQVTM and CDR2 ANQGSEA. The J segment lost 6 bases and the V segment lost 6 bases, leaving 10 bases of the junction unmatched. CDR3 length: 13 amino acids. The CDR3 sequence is CSVLTGKGSEAFF. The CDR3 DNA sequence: TGCAGCGTCCTGACAGGGAAGGGGTCTGAAGCTTTCTTT.

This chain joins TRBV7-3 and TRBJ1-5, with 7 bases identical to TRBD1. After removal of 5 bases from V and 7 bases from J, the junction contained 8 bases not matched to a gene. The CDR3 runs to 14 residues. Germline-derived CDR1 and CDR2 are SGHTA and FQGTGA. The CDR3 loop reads CASSPDRVRQPQHF. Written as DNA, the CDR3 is TGTGCCAGCAGCCCCGACAGGGTGAGGCAGCCCCAGCATTTT.

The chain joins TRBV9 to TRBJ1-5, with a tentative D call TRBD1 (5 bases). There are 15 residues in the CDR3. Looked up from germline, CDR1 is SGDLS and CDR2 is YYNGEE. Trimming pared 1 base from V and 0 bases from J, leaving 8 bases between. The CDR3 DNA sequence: TGTGCCAGCAGCGTATTGGGGGATAGCAATCAGCCCCAGCATTTT. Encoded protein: CASSVLGDSNQPQHF.

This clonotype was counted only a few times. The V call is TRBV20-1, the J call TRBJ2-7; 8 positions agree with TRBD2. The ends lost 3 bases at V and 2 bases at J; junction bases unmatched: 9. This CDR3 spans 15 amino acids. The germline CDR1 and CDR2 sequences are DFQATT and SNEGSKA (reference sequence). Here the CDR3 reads CSARPGAGGPYEQYF. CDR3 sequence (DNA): TGCAGTGCTAGGCCAGGGGCGGGAGGCCCCTACGAGCAGTACTTC.

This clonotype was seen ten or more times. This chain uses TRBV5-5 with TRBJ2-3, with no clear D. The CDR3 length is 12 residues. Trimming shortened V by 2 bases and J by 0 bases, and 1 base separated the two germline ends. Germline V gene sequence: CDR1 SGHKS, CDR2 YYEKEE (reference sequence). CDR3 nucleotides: TGTGCCAGCAGCTTTAGCACAGATACGCAGTATTTT. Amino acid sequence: CASSFSTDTQYF.

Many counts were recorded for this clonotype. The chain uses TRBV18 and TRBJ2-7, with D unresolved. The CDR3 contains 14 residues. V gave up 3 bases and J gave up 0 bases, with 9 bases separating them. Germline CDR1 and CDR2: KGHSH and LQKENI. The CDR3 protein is CASSPSFSSYEQYF. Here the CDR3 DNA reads TGTGCCAGCTCACCGTCGTTTAGCTCCTACGAGCAGTACTTC.

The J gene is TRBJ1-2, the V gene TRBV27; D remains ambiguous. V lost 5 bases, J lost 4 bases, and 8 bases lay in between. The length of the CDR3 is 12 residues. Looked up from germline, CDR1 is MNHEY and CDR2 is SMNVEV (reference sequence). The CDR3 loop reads CASSGIGYGYTF. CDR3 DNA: TGTGCCAGCAGTGGAATTGGCTATGGCTACACCTTC.

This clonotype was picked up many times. Written as DNA, the CDR3 is TGTGCCAGCAGCCAACCCCAGACTAGCGGGATAGAAGAGACCCAGTACTTC. It translates to CASSQPQTSGIEETQYF. The rearrangement joins TRBV3-2 to TRBJ2-5; no DNA check was done on the table's D call, TRBD2. TRBV3-2 is given as a pseudogene. The CDR3 runs to 17 residues.

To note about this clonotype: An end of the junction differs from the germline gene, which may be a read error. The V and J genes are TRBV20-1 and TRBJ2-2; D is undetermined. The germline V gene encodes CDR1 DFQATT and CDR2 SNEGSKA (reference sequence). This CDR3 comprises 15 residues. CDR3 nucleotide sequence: TGCAGTGCTTTTGACCCGTTCGCGAACACCGTGGAGCTGTTTTTT. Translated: CSAFDPFANTVELFF.

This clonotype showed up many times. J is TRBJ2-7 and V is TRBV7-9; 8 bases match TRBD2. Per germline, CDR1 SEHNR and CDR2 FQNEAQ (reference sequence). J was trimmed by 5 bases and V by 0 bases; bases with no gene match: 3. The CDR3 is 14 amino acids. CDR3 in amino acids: CASSLASGTDEQYF. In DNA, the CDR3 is TGTGCCAGCAGCTTAGCTAGCGGGACTGACGAGCAGTACTTC.

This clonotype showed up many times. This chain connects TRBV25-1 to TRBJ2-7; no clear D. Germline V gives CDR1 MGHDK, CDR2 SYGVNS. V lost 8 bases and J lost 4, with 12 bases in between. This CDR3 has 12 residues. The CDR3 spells CASSKLGYEQYF. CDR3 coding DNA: TGTGCCAGCTCCAAACTTGGATACGAGCAGTACTTC.

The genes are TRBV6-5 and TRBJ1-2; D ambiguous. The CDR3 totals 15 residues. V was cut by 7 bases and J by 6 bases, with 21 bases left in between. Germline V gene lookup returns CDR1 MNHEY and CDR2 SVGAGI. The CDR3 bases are TGTGCCAGCAACCTTATGGTCGGTAAAGTGGATGGCTACACCTTC. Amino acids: CASNLMVGKVDGYTF.

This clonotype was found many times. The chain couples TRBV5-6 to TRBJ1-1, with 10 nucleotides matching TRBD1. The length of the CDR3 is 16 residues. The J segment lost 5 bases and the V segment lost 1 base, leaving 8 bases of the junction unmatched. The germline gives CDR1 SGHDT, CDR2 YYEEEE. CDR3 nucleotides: TGTGCCAGCAGCTTGCAATCTCGGACAGGGGGGACTGAAGCTTTCTTT. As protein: CASSLQSRTGGTEAFF.

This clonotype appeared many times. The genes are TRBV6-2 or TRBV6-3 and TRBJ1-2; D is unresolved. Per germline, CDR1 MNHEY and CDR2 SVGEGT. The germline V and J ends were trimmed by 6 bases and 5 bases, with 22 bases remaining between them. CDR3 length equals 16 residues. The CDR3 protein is CASSTGIVGGRYGYTF. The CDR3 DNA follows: TGTGCCAGCAGCACCGGGATTGTCGGAGGACGGTATGGCTACACCTTC.